This T cell receptor beta chain was sequenced for a study of T cell responses to AZD1222 COVID-19 vaccine. Findings and limits, study-wide: Mostly white British, mostly female donors; authors suggested clonal diversity may be underestimated. Dominant at 160-218 and 743-854, vaccine-associated CD4 TCRs also spanned spike.

Trimming cost V 0 bases and J 0 bases, with 9 bases left between them. There are 15 residues in the CDR3. CDR1 and CDR2 (germline): SGHRS, YFSETQ. The assay was immunoSEQ multiplex PCR, and TCRdb's table has in-frame clones only and misses some. The sample lists about 120,000 clones, 80% to 90% occurring once. About this clone: Its antigen is as yet unknown.

This receptor was obtained from an adult in good health. This specimen consisted of peripheral blood, obtained on day 0 of MenACWY control vaccination. The chain employs TRBV5-1 and TRBJ1-1, with D uncertain. The CDR3 reads CASSLVGGMNTEAFF. The DNA for the CDR3 is TGCGCCAGCAGCTTGGTGGGCGGGATGAACACTGAAGCTTTCTTT.